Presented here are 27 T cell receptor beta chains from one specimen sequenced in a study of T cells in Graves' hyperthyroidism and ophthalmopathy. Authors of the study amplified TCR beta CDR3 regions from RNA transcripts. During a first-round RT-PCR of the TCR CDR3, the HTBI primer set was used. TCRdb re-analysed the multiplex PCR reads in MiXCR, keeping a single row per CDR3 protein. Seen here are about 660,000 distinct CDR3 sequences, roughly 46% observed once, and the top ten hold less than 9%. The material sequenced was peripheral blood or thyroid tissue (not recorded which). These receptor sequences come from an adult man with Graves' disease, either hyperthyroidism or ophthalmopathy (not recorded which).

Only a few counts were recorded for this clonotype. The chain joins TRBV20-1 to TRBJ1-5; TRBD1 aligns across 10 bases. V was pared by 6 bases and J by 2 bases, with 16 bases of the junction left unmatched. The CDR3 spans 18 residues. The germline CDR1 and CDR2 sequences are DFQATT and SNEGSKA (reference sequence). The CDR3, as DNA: TGCAGTGCGGTGCCCGTCCCGGGACAGGGGTTGGGCAATCAGCCCCAGCATTTT. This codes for CSAVPVPGQGLGNQPQHF.

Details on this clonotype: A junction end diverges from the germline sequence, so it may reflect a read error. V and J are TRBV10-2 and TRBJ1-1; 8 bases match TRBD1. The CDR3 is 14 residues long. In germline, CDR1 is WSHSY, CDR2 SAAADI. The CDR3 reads CASSRQGLGTEAFF. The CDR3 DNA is TGTGCCAGCAGTCGACAGGGGCTGGGAACTGAAGCTTTCTTT.

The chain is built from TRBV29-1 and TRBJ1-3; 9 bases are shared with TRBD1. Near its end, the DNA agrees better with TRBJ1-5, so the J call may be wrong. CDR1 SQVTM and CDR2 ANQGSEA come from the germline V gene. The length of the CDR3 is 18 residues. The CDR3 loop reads CSVAPGTGPSVGNQPQHF. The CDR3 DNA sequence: TGCAGCGTTGCGCCCGGGACAGGGCCTTCAGTCGGCAATCAGCCCCAGCATTTT.

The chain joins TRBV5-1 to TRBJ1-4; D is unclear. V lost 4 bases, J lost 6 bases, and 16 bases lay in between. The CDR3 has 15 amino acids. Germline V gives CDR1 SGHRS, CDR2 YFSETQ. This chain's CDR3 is CASSVSGPRDEKLFF. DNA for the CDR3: TGCGCCAGCAGCGTATCCGGGCCTCGCGATGAAAAACTGTTTTTT.

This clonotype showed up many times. The CDR3 DNA reads TGTGCCAGCAGCTTAGCGAACAGGGGCTTGACTGAAGCTTTCTTT. Translated: CASSLANRGLTEAFF. J is TRBJ1-1 and V is TRBV7-9; TRBD1 matches at 7 bases. Trimming took 0 bases from V and 5 from J; bases not matched to a gene: 6. This CDR3 is 15 amino acids long. Germline CDR1 and CDR2: SEHNR and FQNEAQ (reference sequence). The whole variable domain, remainder taken from reference TRBV7-9 and TRBJ1-1, is DTGVSQNPRHKITKRGQNVTFRCDPISEHNRLYWYRQTLGQGPEFLTYFQNEAQLEKSRLLSDRFSAERPKGSFSTLEIQRTEQGDSAMYLCASSLANRGLTEAFFGQGTRLTVV.

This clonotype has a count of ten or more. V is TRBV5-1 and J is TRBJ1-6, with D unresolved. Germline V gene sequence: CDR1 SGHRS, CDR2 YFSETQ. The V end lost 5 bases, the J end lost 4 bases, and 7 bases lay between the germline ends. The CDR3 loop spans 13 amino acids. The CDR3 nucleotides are TGCGCCAGCAGGGCCGGATATAATTCACCCCTCCACTTT. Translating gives CASRAGYNSPLHF. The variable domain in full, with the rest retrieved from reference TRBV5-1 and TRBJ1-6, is KAGVTQTPRYLIKTRGQQVTLSCSPISGHRSVSWYQQTPGQGLQFLFEYFSETQRNKGNFPGRFSGRQFSNSRSEMNVSTLELGDSALYLCASRAGYNSPLHFGNGTRLTVT.

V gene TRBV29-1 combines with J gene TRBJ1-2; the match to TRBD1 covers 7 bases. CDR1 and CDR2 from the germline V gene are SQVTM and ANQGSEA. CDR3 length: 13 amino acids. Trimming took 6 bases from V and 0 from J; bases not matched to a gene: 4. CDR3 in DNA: TGCAGCGTGGGACAGCGAGCTAACTATGGCTACACCTTC. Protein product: CSVGQRANYGYTF.

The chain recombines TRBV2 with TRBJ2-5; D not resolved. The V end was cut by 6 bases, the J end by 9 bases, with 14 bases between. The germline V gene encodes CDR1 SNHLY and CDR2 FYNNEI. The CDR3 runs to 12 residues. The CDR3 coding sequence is TGTGCCAGCAGCGTTAGGGAAGTGGCCCAGTACTTC. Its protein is CASSVREVAQYF.

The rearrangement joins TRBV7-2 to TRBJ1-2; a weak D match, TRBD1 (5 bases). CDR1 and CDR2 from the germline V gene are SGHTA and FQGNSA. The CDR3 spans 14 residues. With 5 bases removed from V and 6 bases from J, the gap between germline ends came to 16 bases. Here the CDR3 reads CASSPRDGLDGYTF. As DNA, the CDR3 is TGTGCCAGCAGCCCCCGGGACGGGCTGGATGGCTACACCTTC.

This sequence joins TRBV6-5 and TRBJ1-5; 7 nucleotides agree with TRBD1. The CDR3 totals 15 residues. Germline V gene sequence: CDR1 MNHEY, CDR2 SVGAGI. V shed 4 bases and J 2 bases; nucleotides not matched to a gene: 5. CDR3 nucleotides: TGTGCCAGCAGTTCAGGGGGTTTCGGCAATCAGCCCCAGCATTTT. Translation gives CASSSGGFGNQPQHF.

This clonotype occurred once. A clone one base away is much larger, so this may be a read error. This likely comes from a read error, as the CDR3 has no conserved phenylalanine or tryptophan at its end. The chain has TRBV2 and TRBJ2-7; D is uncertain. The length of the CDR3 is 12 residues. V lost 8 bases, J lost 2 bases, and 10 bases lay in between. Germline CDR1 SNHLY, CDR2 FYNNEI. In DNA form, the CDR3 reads TGTGCCAGCGGTAGGGTAACCTACGAGCAGTACTCC. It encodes CASGRVTYEQYS.

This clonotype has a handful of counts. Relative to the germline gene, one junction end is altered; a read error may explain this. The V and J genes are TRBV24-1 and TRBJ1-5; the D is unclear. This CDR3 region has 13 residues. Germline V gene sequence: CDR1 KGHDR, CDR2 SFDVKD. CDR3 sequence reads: CASSDPGKGPQHF. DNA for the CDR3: TGTGCCAGCAGTGATCCTGGTAAAGGGCCCCAGCATTTT.

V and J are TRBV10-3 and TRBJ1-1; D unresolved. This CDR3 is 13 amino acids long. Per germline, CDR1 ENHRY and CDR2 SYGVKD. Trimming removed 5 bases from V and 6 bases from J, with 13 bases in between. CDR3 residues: CAISFFSGPEAFF. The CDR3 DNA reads TGTGCCATCAGTTTTTTCAGTGGGCCTGAAGCTTTCTTT.

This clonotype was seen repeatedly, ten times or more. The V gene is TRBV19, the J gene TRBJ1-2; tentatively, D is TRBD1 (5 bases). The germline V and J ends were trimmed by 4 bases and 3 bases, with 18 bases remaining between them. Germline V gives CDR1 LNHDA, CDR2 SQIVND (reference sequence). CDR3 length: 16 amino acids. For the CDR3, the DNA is TGTGCCAGTAGTACAGAGATCGGGGGAGGTTACTATGGCTACACCTTC. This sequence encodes CASSTEIGGGYYGYTF.

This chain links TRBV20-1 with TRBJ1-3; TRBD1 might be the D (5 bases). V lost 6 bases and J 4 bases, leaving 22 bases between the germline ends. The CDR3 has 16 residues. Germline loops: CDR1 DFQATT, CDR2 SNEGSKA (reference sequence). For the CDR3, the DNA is TGCAGTGCCGCCAGACGCAGGGAAATTGGAGGAAACACCATATATTTT. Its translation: CSAARRREIGGNTIYF.

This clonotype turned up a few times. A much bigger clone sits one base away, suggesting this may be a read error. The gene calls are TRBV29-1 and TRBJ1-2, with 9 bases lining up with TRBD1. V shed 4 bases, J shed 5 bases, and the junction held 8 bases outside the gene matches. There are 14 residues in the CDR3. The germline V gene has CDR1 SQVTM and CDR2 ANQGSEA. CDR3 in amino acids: CSVAGTGRGYGYTF. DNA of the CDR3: TGCAGCGTTGCAGGGACAGGGCGGGGATATGGCTACACCTTC.

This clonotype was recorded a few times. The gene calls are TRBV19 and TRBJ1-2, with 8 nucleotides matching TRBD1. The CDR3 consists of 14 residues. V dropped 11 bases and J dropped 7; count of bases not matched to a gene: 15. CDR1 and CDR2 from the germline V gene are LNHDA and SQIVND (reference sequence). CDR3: CAWSEGTGFPGYTF. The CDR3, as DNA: TGTGCCTGGAGTGAGGGGACAGGATTTCCTGGCTACACCTTC.

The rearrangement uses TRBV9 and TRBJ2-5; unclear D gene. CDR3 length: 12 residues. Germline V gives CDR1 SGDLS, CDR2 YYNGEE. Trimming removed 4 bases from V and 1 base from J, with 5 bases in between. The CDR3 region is CASSTIQETQYF. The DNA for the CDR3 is TGTGCCAGCAGCACAATCCAAGAGACCCAGTACTTC.

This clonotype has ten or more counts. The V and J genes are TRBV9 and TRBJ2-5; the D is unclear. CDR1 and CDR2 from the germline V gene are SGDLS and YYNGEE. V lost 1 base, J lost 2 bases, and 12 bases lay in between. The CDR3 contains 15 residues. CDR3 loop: CASSVSANRQETQYF. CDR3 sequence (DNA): TGTGCCAGCAGCGTATCGGCAAACAGACAAGAGACCCAGTACTTC.

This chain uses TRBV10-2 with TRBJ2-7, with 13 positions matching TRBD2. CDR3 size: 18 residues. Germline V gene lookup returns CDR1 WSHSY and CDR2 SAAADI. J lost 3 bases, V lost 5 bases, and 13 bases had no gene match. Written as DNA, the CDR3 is TGCGCCAGCAGTCCGGGACTAGCGGGACCGACTACTGTCTACGAGCAGTACTTC. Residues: CASSPGLAGPTTVYEQYF.

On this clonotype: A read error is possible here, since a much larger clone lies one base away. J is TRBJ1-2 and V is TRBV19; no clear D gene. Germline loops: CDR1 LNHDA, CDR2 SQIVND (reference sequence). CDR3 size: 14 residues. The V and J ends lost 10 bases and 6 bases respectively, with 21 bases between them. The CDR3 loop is CATGELRATDGYTF. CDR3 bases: TGTGCCACCGGTGAGTTGCGAGCTACCGATGGCTACACCTTC. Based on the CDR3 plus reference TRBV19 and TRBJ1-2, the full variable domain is DGGITQSPKYLFRKEGQNVTLSCEQNLNHDAMYWYRQDPGQGLRLIYYSQIVNDFQKGDIAEGYSVSREKKESFPLTVTSAQKNPTAFYLCATGELRATDGYTFGSGTRLTVV.

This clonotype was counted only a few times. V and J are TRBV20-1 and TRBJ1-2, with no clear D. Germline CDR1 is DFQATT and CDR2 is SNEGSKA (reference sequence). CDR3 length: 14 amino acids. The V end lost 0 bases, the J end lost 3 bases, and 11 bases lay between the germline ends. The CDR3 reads CSARDDSRYYGYTF. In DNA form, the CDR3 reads TGCAGTGCTAGAGATGACTCGAGGTACTATGGCTACACCTTC.

CDR3 loop: CASSSLTGSGANVLTF. The DNA of the CDR3 is TGTGCCAGCAGCTCCCTAACGGGCTCCGGGGCCAACGTCCTGACTTTC. The chain couples TRBV5-4 to TRBJ2-6, with D uncertain. CDR1 is SGHNT and CDR2 is YYREEE in the germline V gene (reference sequence). The CDR3 loop spans 16 amino acids. V was clipped by 3 bases and J by 4 bases, with 14 bases between them.

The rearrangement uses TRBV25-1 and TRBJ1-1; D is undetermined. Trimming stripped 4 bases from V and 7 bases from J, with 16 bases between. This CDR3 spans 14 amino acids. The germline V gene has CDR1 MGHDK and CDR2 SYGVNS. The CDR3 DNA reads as TGTGCCAGCAGTGCCGACGGCCGGTCGGGTGAAGCTTTCTTT. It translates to CASSADGRSGEAFF.

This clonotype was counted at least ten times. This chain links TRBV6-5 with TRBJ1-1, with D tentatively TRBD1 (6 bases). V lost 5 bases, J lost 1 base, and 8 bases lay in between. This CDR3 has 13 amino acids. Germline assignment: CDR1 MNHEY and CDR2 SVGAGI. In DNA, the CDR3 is TGTGCCAGCAGTCGACAGGCGAACACTGAAGCTTTCTTT. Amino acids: CASSRQANTEAFF.

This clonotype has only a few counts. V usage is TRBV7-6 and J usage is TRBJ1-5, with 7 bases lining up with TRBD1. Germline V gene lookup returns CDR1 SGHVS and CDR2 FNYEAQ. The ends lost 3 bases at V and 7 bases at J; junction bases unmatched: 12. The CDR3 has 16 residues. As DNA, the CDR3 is TGTGCCAGCAGCTTGGGGACAGACCCGTTGGGACAGCCCCAGCATTTT. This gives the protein CASSLGTDPLGQPQHF.

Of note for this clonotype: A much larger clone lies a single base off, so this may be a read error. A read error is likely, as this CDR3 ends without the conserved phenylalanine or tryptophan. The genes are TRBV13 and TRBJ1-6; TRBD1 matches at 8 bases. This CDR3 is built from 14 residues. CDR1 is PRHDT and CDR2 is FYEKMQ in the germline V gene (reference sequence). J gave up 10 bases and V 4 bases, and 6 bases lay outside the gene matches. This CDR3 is CASSYRDRFSPLHL. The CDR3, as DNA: TGTGCCAGCAGCTACCGGGACAGGTTCTCACCCCTCCACCTT.